This entry lists 2 T cell receptor beta chains sequenced from one sample in a study of blood T cell repertoires in COVID-19. The repertoire was sequenced with immunoSEQ multiplex PCR; TCRdb's copy has only in-frame clones and lacks some. The top ten clones hold under 8% of a sample with a few hundred thousand clones, 70% to 90% of them seen once. Sequencing used peripheral blood. These receptors all stem from a woman in her thirties who had recovered from COVID-19.

The V call is TRBV7-2, the J call TRBJ2-1, with D perhaps TRBD1 (5 bases). CDR1 is SGHTA and CDR2 is FQGNSA in the germline V gene. This CDR3 comprises 15 residues. V gave up 5 bases and J gave up 0 bases, with 11 bases separating them. The DNA for the CDR3 is TGTGCCAGCAGCCCGGACACGAGCTCCTACAATGAGCAGTTCTTC. Amino acids: CASSPDTSSYNEQFF.

The CDR3 region has the DNA TGTGCCAGCAGTAGGAGCGGCGGGGGGGGAGAGACCCAGTACTTC. This encodes CASSRSGGGGETQYF. The rearrangement links TRBV6-2 or TRBV6-3 to TRBJ2-5; TRBD2 matches at 9 bases. There are 15 residues in the CDR3. With 5 bases clipped from V and 4 bases from J, the junction kept 8 bases outside the gene matches. From germline, CDR1 is MNHEY and CDR2 SVGEGT.